The source of this T cell receptor beta chain is a study of cytomegalovirus exposure and HLA in healthy donors. Findings of the study overall: Altogether, about 160 TCR beta chains were recorded as cytomegalovirus-associated. Both high specificity and high sensitivity reportedly marked the classifier's diagnosis of cytomegalovirus status. The tendency of first-cohort TCR clusters to co-occur in the approximately 120 validation repertoires was identified by a subsequent analysis.

As for this clone: Its cognate antigen is unknown.

Using immunoSEQ multiplex PCR, the repertoire was profiled, and TCRdb retains in-frame clones only, with some absent. Here the sample spans around 60,000 clones, around 92% being singletons. Separate from the roughly 700-subject first cohort, the roughly 120-subject validation cohort was the one that the donors belonged to. CDR1 and CDR2 (germline): LGHNA, YSLEER. This CDR3 is 20 amino acids long. Germline trimming cut 0 bases from V and 2 bases from J; bases unmatched to any gene: 19. The V call is TRBV4-3, the J call TRBJ2-7, with 7 bases identical to TRBD2. The receptor was isolated from a woman between 18 and 30 years old in good health and CMV-seronegative. Sample: PBMCs. CDR3 nucleotide sequence: TGCGCCAGCAGCCAAGAGCTCCAGAACCTAGCGGTTGAACGAACCTACGAGCAGTACTTC. Translation gives CASSQELQNLAVERTYEQYF.